This T cell receptor (beta chain) comes out of a study of radiation and T cells in renal cell carcinoma. Study context: Nephrectomy followed 15 Gy stereotactic body radiation by 4 weeks.

V gave up 4 bases and J gave up 4 bases, with 13 bases separating them. The CDR3 length is 14 residues. In germline, CDR1 is GTSNPN, CDR2 SVGIG (reference sequence). Sequencing was performed with immunoSEQ multiplex PCR; in TCRdb, only in-frame clones are kept and a portion is missing. This table holds about 95,000 clones, 86% found once. Time point specified: baseline pretreatment blood. Specified treatment: 15 Gy SBRT to primary tumor, nephrectomy 4 weeks later. Radiation-treated patients gave blood at baseline, week 2 and week 4. This renal cell carcinoma was of the clear cell type. The material sequenced was blood, taken from a patient whose treatment included radiotherapy and nephrectomy. The receptor comes from a middle-aged man with renal cell carcinoma. The chain uses TRBV30 and TRBJ2-2, with TRBD1 as a possible D gene (7 bases). CDR3 DNA: TGTGCCTGGAAGAGGGGGCGGGGCACCGGGGAGCTGTTTTTT. This codes for CAWKRGRGTGELFF. The whole variable domain, filled in from reference TRBV30 and TRBJ2-2, reads SQTIHQWPATLVQPVGSPLSLECTVEGTSNPNLYWYRQAAGRGLQLLFYSVGIGQISSEVPQNLSASRPQDRQFILSSKKLLLSDSGFYLCAWKRGRGTGELFFGEGSRLTVL.